The clone carrying this T cell receptor beta chain showed up just a few times. The data belong to a study of human CD8 memory T cell subsets. Making the TCR beta libraries relied on UMI-labeled 5' RACE. TCRdb independently ran MiXCR on the 5' RACE reads; one entry per CDR3 protein. The sample includes about 7,300 distinct CDR3 sequences, 3.5% to 4.5% of them seen just once. Germline values: CDR1 SGHVS, CDR2 FQNEAQ. This CDR3 comprises 15 residues. V was cut by 1 base and J by 1 base, with 10 bases left in between. From duplicate vials of about 140,000 sorted CD8+ T cells per subset, RNA was isolated. The sequenced sample consisted of CD8+ T cells from PBMCs. The chain employs TRBV7-8 and TRBJ1-1; D is uncertain. The TCR comes from a human donor in good health. CDR3 DNA: TGTGCCAGCAGCTTAGAGATCCCACAGAACACTGAAGCTTTCTTT. This gives the protein CASSLEIPQNTEAFF.